This TCR beta chain was sequenced in a study of early T cells in non-severe SARS-CoV-2 infection. Study results and caveats: Anti-spike CD8 specificities were favored by VDJdb matching, whose results missed private and CD4 specificities.

Germline CDR1 and CDR2: SEHNR and FQNEAQ (reference sequence). V was cut by 4 bases and J by 5 bases, with 12 bases left in between. The CDR3 is 14 residues long. TCRdb passed the 5' RACE reads through MiXCR, listing each CDR3 protein once. The table records about 42,000 distinct CDR3 sequences, approximately 7.1% of them present only once. This clonotype was observed at least ten times. The antigen is unknown. The specimen sequenced was whole blood. The gene calls are TRBV7-9 and TRBJ1-5, with D possibly TRBD1 on 6 matching bases. The clonotype comes from an adult who was a healthcare worker with PCR-confirmed SARS-CoV-2 infection or an uninfected control (not recorded which). This CDR3 is CASSSQGRDQPQHF. CDR3 nucleotides: TGTGCCAGCAGCTCACAGGGTAGGGATCAGCCCCAGCATTTT.